The rows below give T cell receptor beta chains drawn from one sample of a study of shared clonotypes between healthy human individuals. Sequenced by immunoSEQ multiplex PCR; TCRdb stores in-frame clones only, minus some. The table includes approximately 500,000 clones, 60% to 80% detected once. Sequencing was carried out using PBMCs. These receptors were collected from a woman aged 35 to 49 in good health. Some clones in this sample may be carry-over from other donors' samples. CDR3s include the opening cysteine and the closing phenylalanine or tryptophan. Fields, in order: J gene, V gene, D gene, clone size, CDR3 DNA, CDR3 protein. D genes are given only for firm matches. Not all rows give a size; the values are once, few, many and, for expanded clones, a class.

TRBJ2-7 TRBV7-2 TRBD1 NA TGTGCCAGCAGCCGCGCAGGGGGCGCTGGTTACGAGCAGTACTTC CASSRAGGAGYEQYF
TRBJ1-2 TRBV7-8 NA NA TGTGCCAGCAGGCGGGACGGCCGATATGGTGGCTACACCTTC CASRRDGRYGGYTF
TRBJ2-1 TRBV20-1 NA NA TGCAGTGCTAGAGATCTTGGCGGCTTTATCTTC CSARDLGGFIF
TRBJ1-1 TRBV23-1 NA NA TGCGCCAGCAGTCACGGTGGCCGGAACACTGAAGCTTTCTTT CASSHGGRNTEAFF
TRBJ2-1 TRBV7-9 NA NA TGTGCCAGCAGCCTCCTGGGGGATGAGCAGTTCTTC CASSLLGDEQFF
TRBJ1-2 TRBV27 NA NA TGTGCCAGCAGCCAACGGGCCAATTATGGCTACACCTTC CASSQRANYGYTF
TRBJ2-1 TRBV20-1 NA NA TGCAGTGCGCATTACAATGAGCAGTTCTTC CSAHYNEQFF
TRBJ1-6 TRBV7-9 NA NA TGTGCCAGCAGCCCTGTTGGTTCTGGGCTAATCCACTTT CASSPVGSGLIHF
TRBJ1-2 TRBV4-1 NA NA TGCGCCAGCAGCCAAGAGACAGTTAACTATGGCTACACCTTC CASSQETVNYGYTF
TRBJ2-7 TRBV27 NA NA TGTGCCAGCAGTTCGACAGCCCCGCCCGTCTACGAGCAGTACTTC CASSSTAPPVYEQYF
TRBJ1-2 TRBV10-3 NA once TGTGCCATCAGTGAGTCTAGGTCCCGTTATGGCTACACCTTC CAISESRSRYGYTF
TRBJ1-2 TRBV29-1 NA NA TGCAGCGTTGAAGAAAGGTCTTACTATGGCTACACCTTC CSVEERSYYGYTF
TRBJ1-1 TRBV19 NA NA TGTGCCAGTAAAACCGGGACATGCACTGAAGCTTTCTTT CASKTGTCTEAFF
TRBJ2-5 TRBV5-1 NA NA TGCGCCAGCAGCTTCGGGGCCCAAGAGACCCAGTACTTC CASSFGAQETQYF
TRBJ2-2 TRBV5-4 TRBD2 NA TGTGCCAGCAGCTTGGGGCTAGCGGAGGGAGGGGAGCTGTTTTTT CASSLGLAEGGELFF
TRBJ2-2 TRBV7-9 TRBD1 NA TGTGCCAGCAGCCACCGGGACAGTAACACCGGGGAGCTGTTTTTT CASSHRDSNTGELFF
TRBJ1-1 TRBV30 NA NA TGTGCCTGGAGTGCAGAAAACCAACTCACTGAAGCTTTCTTT CAWSAENQLTEAFF
TRBJ2-2 TRBV7-6 TRBD2 NA TGTGCCAGCAGCCGGGGACTAGCGGGAGCGGGTTCTGGGGAGCTGTTTTTT CASSRGLAGAGSGELFF
TRBJ2-5 TRBV20-1 NA few TGCAGTGCTACAGCAGGGGAGACCCAGTACTTC CSATAGETQYF
TRBJ1-1 TRBV7-7 NA NA TGTGCCAGCAGCTTATTGGCGGGAAAGAACACTGAAGCTTTCTTT CASSLLAGKNTEAFF
TRBJ1-4 TRBV27 NA NA TGTGCCAGCAGTCCCCGGGGCAGGGTGGAGGAAAAACTGTTTTTT CASSPRGRVEEKLFF
TRBJ2-3 TRBV28 NA NA TGTGCCAGCGAACGACAGGAGGTCACAGATACGCAGTATTTT CASERQEVTDTQYF
TRBJ2-3 TRBV7-8 NA NA TGTGCCAGCAGCCCTCCCAACTTCCGAGCGCATCTATGGGATACGCAGTATTTT CASSPPNFRAHLWDTQYF
TRBJ1-5 TRBV18 TRBD1 NA TGTGCCAGCTCACTATCGGGACAGGGGGCCCAGCCCCAGCATTTT CASSLSGQGAQPQHF
TRBJ1-5 TRBV18 TRBD1 NA TGTGCCAGCTCACCACCCCGGGGACAGGGGGATCAGCCCCAGCATTTT CASSPPRGQGDQPQHF
TRBJ1-1 TRBV4-1 NA NA TGCGCCAGCAGCCAAGGTTTACAGGGCTGGGGGACTGAAGCTTTCTTT CASSQGLQGWGTEAFF
TRBJ2-7 TRBV9 TRBD2 NA TGTGCCAGCAGCGTTGGGACTAGCGGGACCTACGAGCAGTACTTC CASSVGTSGTYEQYF
TRBJ2-3 TRBV15 NA NA TGTGCCACCAGCAGAGAGGAACAGATGGGGAGGTATTTT CATSREEQMGRYF
TRBJ1-4 TRBV11-2 NA NA TGTGCCAGCAGCCTACGAGGGGGGCTTAATGAAAAACTGTTTTTT CASSLRGGLNEKLFF
TRBJ1-1 TRBV4-1 NA few TGCGCCAGCAGCCAAGATTCAGGGGTGAACACTGAAGCTTTCTTT CASSQDSGVNTEAFF
TRBJ1-5 TRBV5-5 NA NA TGTGCCAGCAGCTCCGACAGCCAACAGCCCCAGCATTTT CASSSDSQQPQHF
TRBJ1-1 TRBV10-3 NA NA TGTGCCATCAGCCTGACAGACTCTAACACTGAAGCTTTCTTT CAISLTDSNTEAFF
TRBJ1-5 TRBV23-1 NA many TGCGCCAGCAGTCAATCTTCCTGGCCGGAGCCCCAGCATTTT CASSQSSWPEPQHF
TRBJ1-4 TRBV7-9 NA few TGTGCCAGCAGCTTAGAGGCCCAAGGCGGTGAAAAACTGTTTTTT CASSLEAQGGEKLFF
TRBJ2-3 TRBV5-1 NA NA TGCGCCAGCGGCCCCCGCGGCGGCGGCACAGATACGCAGTATTTT CASGPRGGGTDTQYF
TRBJ1-1 TRBV5-1 NA NA TGCGCCAGCAGCCCGAGGGCGGGGGAAGTGACTGAAGCTTTCTTT CASSPRAGEVTEAFF
TRBJ1-2 TRBV27 NA NA TGTGCCAGCAGTCCTGAGGTGACTAACTATGGCTACACCTTC CASSPEVTNYGYTF
TRBJ1-2 TRBV7-3 NA NA TGTGCCAGCAGCTTAACCAGGGTGGGACCGGGCTACACCTTC CASSLTRVGPGYTF
TRBJ2-7 TRBV27 NA few TGTGCCAGCAGTTTTCACTCGGGCTACGAGCAGTACTTC CASSFHSGYEQYF
TRBJ2-1 TRBV11-2 NA NA TGTGCCAGCAGCTTAGACCCCGGAGACAATGAGCAGTTCTTC CASSLDPGDNEQFF